The 20 T cell receptor beta chains listed next were all sequenced from one sample in a study of blood T cell repertoires in COVID-19. Here immunoSEQ multiplex PCR was the method, and the copy in TCRdb shows in-frame clones only, minus some. Here the sample spans about 240,000 clones, 87% being singletons. What was sequenced was peripheral blood. The receptors stem from a man aged 55 to 69 who had recovered from COVID-19.

V usage is TRBV10-3 and J usage is TRBJ2-1, with 7 bases identical to TRBD1. Germline trimming cut 4 bases from V and 5 bases from J; bases unmatched to any gene: 5. The germline gives CDR1 ENHRY, CDR2 SYGVKD. The CDR3 contains 14 residues. CDR3 sequence (DNA): TGTGCCATCAGTGCGGGACAGACTAACAATGAGCAGTTCTTC. Protein product: CAISAGQTNNEQFF.

This clone was detected only once. V gene TRBV5-6 combines with J gene TRBJ1-3, with D perhaps TRBD1 (6 bases). V was cut by 2 bases and J by 0 bases, with 15 bases left in between. This CDR3 spans 17 amino acids. CDR1 and CDR2 from the germline V gene are SGHDT and YYEEEE. CDR3 region: CASSFWGRGVSGNTIYF. CDR3 coding DNA: TGTGCCAGCAGCTTCTGGGGCAGGGGAGTCTCTGGAAACACCATATATTTT. Complete variable domain (other parts from reference TRBV5-6 and TRBJ1-3): DAGVTQSPTHLIKTRGQQVTLRCSPKSGHDTVSWYQQALGQGPQFIFQYYEEEERQRGNFPDRFSGHQFPNYSSELNVNALLLGDSALYLCASSFWGRGVSGNTIYFGEGSWLTVV.

V usage is TRBV21-1 and J usage is TRBJ2-1; the table's D call TRBD1 went unverified against the DNA. TRBV21-1 counts as a pseudogene. The CDR3 spans 16 residues. The CDR3 sequence: CASSRGGQGSNNEQFF. For the CDR3, the DNA is TGTGCCAGCAGCAGGGGGGGACAGGGCAGCAACAATGAGCAGTTCTTC.

In this sample, this clone turned up once. The chain is built from TRBV2 and TRBJ2-5; 8 nucleotides align to TRBD2. The ends lost 5 bases at V and 1 base at J; junction bases unmatched: 6. CDR3 size: 15 residues. CDR1 and CDR2 (germline): SNHLY, FYNNEI. In nucleotides, the CDR3 is TGTGCCAGCAGTCGGGAGGGGGTCGGCCAAGAGACCCAGTACTTC. Its protein product is CASSREGVGQETQYF.

J is TRBJ2-1 and V is TRBV24-1; TRBD1 is a possible D gene (6 bases). V lost 5 bases to trimming and J lost 9 bases, with 7 bases between them. The germline gives CDR1 KGHDR, CDR2 SFDVKD. The CDR3 sequence is 11 residues long. Here the CDR3 DNA reads TGTGCCACCAGTGGGGGGCGTGAGCAGTTCTTC. It yields the protein CATSGGREQFF.

The rearrangement links TRBV12-5 to TRBJ1-4, with D possibly TRBD1 on 6 matching bases. Trimming stripped 6 bases from V and 3 bases from J, with 8 bases between. The length of the CDR3 is 13 residues. CDR1 and CDR2 from the germline V gene are LGHNT and FRNRAP. This chain's CDR3 is CASGRQANEKLFF. In nucleotides, the CDR3 is TGTGCTAGTGGGCGACAGGCTAATGAAAAACTGTTTTTT.

The J gene is TRBJ2-7, the V gene TRBV5-1, with 11 bases identical to TRBD1. Germline values: CDR1 SGHRS, CDR2 YFSETQ. With 3 bases clipped from V and 4 bases from J, the junction kept 6 bases outside the gene matches. The length of the CDR3 is 15 residues. The CDR3 DNA reads TGCGCCAGCAGCTCTAGGACAGGGGGCTCGTACGAGCAGTACTTC. It specifies CASSSRTGGSYEQYF.

The rearrangement uses TRBV6-1 and TRBJ2-7, with D tentatively TRBD1 (5 bases). CDR1 MNHNS and CDR2 SASEGT come from the germline V gene. The CDR3 contains 14 residues. V was pared by 1 base and J by 4 bases, with 11 bases between. The CDR3 loop is CASSEVGQVYEQYV. CDR3 bases: TGTGCCAGCAGTGAAGTAGGACAAGTATACGAGCAGTACGTC.

This rearrangement joins TRBV18 to TRBJ1-3, with unresolved D. V dropped 6 bases and J dropped 4 bases, with 13 bases sitting between them. Germline values: CDR1 KGHSH, CDR2 LQKENI. The CDR3 covers 14 residues. CDR3 residues: CASSPRQIGNTIYF. As DNA, the CDR3 is TGTGCCAGCTCCCCTCGTCAGATCGGAAACACCATATATTTT.

The chain joins TRBV7-9 to TRBJ1-5, with TRBD1 matching 9 bases. The V segment lost 0 bases and the J segment 4 bases; nucleotides outside the gene matches: 7. The germline V gene has CDR1 SEHNR and CDR2 FQNEAQ (reference sequence). CDR3 length equals 17 residues. In DNA form, the CDR3 reads TGTGCCAGCAGCTTAGCAGAGGGACAGGGTTTTAATCAGCCCCAGCATTTT. It translates to CASSLAEGQGFNQPQHF.

The chain couples TRBV21-1 to TRBJ2-3; TRBD2 is the table's D call, not checked against the DNA. TRBV21-1 is labeled a pseudogene. This CDR3 has 16 amino acids. The CDR3 nucleotides read TGTGCCAGCAGCCCCTCCGGAGTGTCTGGCACAGATACGCAGTATTTT. Its protein is CASSPSGVSGTDTQYF.

The genes are TRBV19 and TRBJ2-7; the D is unclear. CDR1 is LNHDA, CDR2 SQIVND, per germline (reference sequence). The CDR3 length is 13 residues. Deletions cut 3 bases from V and 4 bases from J, with 10 bases between. CDR3 sequence reads: CASSIFPEYEQYF. The DNA for the CDR3 is TGTGCCAGTAGTATCTTCCCGGAGTACGAGCAGTACTTC. The variable domain in full, completed from reference TRBV19 and TRBJ2-7, reads DGGITQSPKYLFRKEGQNVTLSCEQNLNHDAMYWYRQDPGQGLRLIYYSQIVNDFQKGDIAEGYSVSREKKESFPLTVTSAQKNPTAFYLCASSIFPEYEQYFGPGTRLTVT.

This chain joins TRBV6-1 and TRBJ1-5; the D gene is possibly TRBD1 (6 bases). Trimming removed 3 bases from V and 4 bases from J, with 10 bases in between. Germline CDR1 is MNHNS and CDR2 is SASEGT. CDR3 length equals 14 residues. For the CDR3, the DNA is TGTGCCAGCAGTGACGACAGGCTAAATCAGCCCCAGCATTTT. Amino acids: CASSDDRLNQPQHF.

The chain links TRBV11-2 to TRBJ1-2; TRBD1 matches at 7 bases. V was pared by 5 bases and J by 4 bases, with 7 bases of the junction left unmatched. The CDR3 is 14 residues long. The germline V gene encodes CDR1 SGHAT and CDR2 FQNNGV. The CDR3 coding sequence is TGTGCCAGCAGCCGGACAGGACCCTTCTATGGCTACACCTTC. It specifies CASSRTGPFYGYTF. The complete variable domain, with remaining parts taken from reference TRBV11-2 and TRBJ1-2, reads EAGVAQSPRYKIIEKRQSVAFWCNPISGHATLYWYQQILGQGPKLLIQFQNNGVVDDSQLPKDRFSAERLKGVDSTLKIQPAKLEDSAVYLCASSRTGPFYGYTFGSGTRLTVV.

The chain has TRBV6-6 and TRBJ2-7, with 12 bases matching TRBD1. Germline loops: CDR1 MNHNY, CDR2 SVGAGI (reference sequence). The CDR3 extends over 16 amino acids. CDR3 coding DNA: TGTTCCGCGGCGGGACAGGGGGCTTTCGTCCCCTACGAGCAGTACTTC. This gives the protein CSAAGQGAFVPYEQYF.

V and J are TRBV7-2 and TRBJ2-1; 10 positions agree with TRBD1. Germline-derived CDR1 and CDR2 are SGHTA and FQGNSA. After removal of 3 bases from V and 4 bases from J, the junction contained 6 bases not matched to a gene. The CDR3 extends over 16 amino acids. CDR3 residues: CASSFTRTGGYNEQFF. In nucleotides, the CDR3 is TGTGCCAGCAGCTTTACAAGGACAGGGGGGTACAATGAGCAGTTCTTC.

This rearrangement joins TRBV4-1 to TRBJ2-3, with 8 bases fitting TRBD2. Germline CDR1 is MGHRA and CDR2 is YSYEKL. The length of the CDR3 is 15 residues. V lost 5 bases to trimming and J lost 1 base; unmatched junction nucleotides: 5. CDR3 nucleotides: TGCGCCAGCAGCGCAAGTAGCGGGGGCACAGATACGCAGTATTTT. Translation gives CASSASSGGTDTQYF.

The rearrangement uses TRBV7-9 and TRBJ1-6; D remains ambiguous. Trimming removed 3 bases at V and 13 bases at J, with 13 bases between. This CDR3 region has 13 residues. Germline V gene lookup returns CDR1 SEHNR and CDR2 FQNEAQ (reference sequence). CDR3 region: CASSFNLDLPLHF. CDR3 nucleotide sequence: TGTGCCAGCAGCTTTAATTTGGACTTGCCCCTCCACTTT.

The rearrangement links TRBV6-5 to TRBJ1-6, with 7 positions matching TRBD1. Unmatched junction bases numbered 2, after V lost 6 bases and J lost 0 bases. Germline assignment: CDR1 MNHEY and CDR2 SVGAGI. The CDR3 has 15 amino acids. The CDR3 nucleotides read TGTGCCAGCAGACGGGACAGCTCCTATAATTCACCCCTCCACTTT. Protein sequence: CASRRDSSYNSPLHF.

CDR3 sequence: CASSLAGSGNTIYF. The CDR3 DNA reads TGTGCCAGCAGCCTGGCTGGTTCTGGAAACACCATATATTTT. The chain carries TRBV3-1 (or the pseudogene TRBV3-2) and TRBJ1-3; no reliable D call. The germline V gene has CDR1 LGHDT and CDR2 YNNKEL (reference sequence). This CDR3 spans 14 amino acids. Between the trimmed V and J ends, which lost 4 bases and 1 base, there was a span of 8 bases.